The entry below describes one T cell receptor (beta chain). Assay: immunoSEQ multiplex PCR; the TCRdb copy retains only in-frame clones and omits some. Altogether 25,000 to 30,000 clones are present, around 83% being singletons, with the ten largest covering approximately 23%. The data originate from a study of blood T cell repertoires in COVID-19. Per the germline V gene, CDR1 is SGHDT and CDR2 is YYEEEE. Trimming shortened V by 6 bases and J by 6 bases, and 25 bases separated the two germline ends. The CDR3 is made up of 17 amino acids. Sequences were obtained from peripheral blood. This receptor was obtained from a human donor in a cohort sampled during active COVID-19. The chain links TRBV5-6 to TRBJ1-5; TRBD1 might be the D (5 bases). The CDR3 DNA follows: TGTGCCAGCACCGCTTTTGTTAGGTCCGCAACAGGTCAGCCCCAGCATTTT. Translating it yields CASTAFVRSATGQPQHF.